A single sample is the source of the 29 T cell receptor beta chains below, sequenced in a study of cytomegalovirus exposure and HLA in healthy donors. Sequencing was performed with immunoSEQ multiplex PCR; in TCRdb, only in-frame clones are kept and a portion is missing. The sample gives tens of thousands of clones, around 90% of which show up once; more than 0.85% is in the top ten. Sequencing used PBMCs. These receptors were collected from a man aged 18 to 35 in good health and CMV-seronegative.

The rearrangement uses TRBV19 and TRBJ1-5; possible D gene TRBD1, 5 bases. V was cut by 5 bases and J by 2 bases, with 25 bases left in between. CDR1 and CDR2 (germline): LNHDA, SQIVND (reference sequence). The CDR3 sequence is 19 residues long. The CDR3 here is CASSAWSGTRALGNQPQHF. CDR3 nucleotide sequence: TGTGCCAGTAGTGCCTGGTCAGGGACTCGAGCTTTAGGCAATCAGCCCCAGCATTTT.

The rearrangement uses TRBV27 and TRBJ2-1; weak D call: TRBD1 (5 bases). V was cut by 6 bases and J by 2 bases, with 14 bases left in between. The CDR3 extends over 15 amino acids. From germline, CDR1 is MNHEY and CDR2 SMNVEV (reference sequence). CDR3 DNA sequence: TGTGCCAGCAGACCGTACCCACAGGCCTACAATGAGCAGTTCTTC. Encoded protein: CASRPYPQAYNEQFF.

The CDR3 coding sequence is TGCGCCAGCAGCTTGTCTGCCACAGGGGGCGCGTACACTGAAGCTTTCTTT. Translated: CASSLSATGGAYTEAFF. The gene calls are TRBV5-1 and TRBJ1-1, with 9 bases identical to TRBD1. The CDR3 is 17 amino acids. J lost 3 bases, V lost 1 base, and 10 bases had no gene match. Germline V gene lookup returns CDR1 SGHRS and CDR2 YFSETQ.

The chain joins TRBV6-6 to TRBJ2-3; 12 bases line up with TRBD2. V trimming: 6 bases; J trimming: 4 bases; junction bases outside the gene matches: 5. This CDR3 spans 15 amino acids. Germline assignment: CDR1 MNHNY and CDR2 SVGAGI (reference sequence). The chain's CDR3 is CASRERTSGADTQYF. CDR3 nucleotide sequence: TGTGCCAGCAGGGAACGGACTAGCGGGGCAGATACGCAGTATTTT.

The table lists this clone with a few counts. V gene TRBV15 combines with J gene TRBJ2-3, with 7 bases fitting TRBD2. This CDR3 spans 16 amino acids. Germline loops: CDR1 LNHNV, CDR2 YYDKDF (reference sequence). CDR3 bases: TGTGCAGCGGCGAGTGGCGGGAGTATGTTCACAGATACGCAGTATTTT. This translates into CAAASGGSMFTDTQYF.

This clone was recorded once. As DNA, the CDR3 is TGTGCCAGCTCACCCCCCTTAAAAGCGGGAGCCTACGAGCAGTACTTC. This sequence encodes CASSPPLKAGAYEQYF. The chain joins TRBV18 to TRBJ2-7, with 8 bases aligning to TRBD2. The CDR3 consists of 16 residues. Germline V CDR1 and CDR2: KGHSH, LQKENI. The ends lost 3 bases at V and 2 bases at J; junction bases unmatched: 9.

This chain links TRBV4-2 with TRBJ2-2, with TRBD2 matching over 9 bases. Trimming removed 4 bases from V and 0 bases from J; junction bases left unmatched: 3. Germline CDR1 and CDR2: LGHNA and YNFKEQ. The CDR3 totals 16 residues. The CDR3 spells CASSRSSGANTGELFF. CDR3 DNA sequence: TGTGCCAGCAGCCGCTCTAGCGGGGCGAACACCGGGGAGCTGTTTTTT.

This chain joins TRBV7-3 and TRBJ2-2; 7 bases are shared with TRBD2. V was pared by 5 bases and J by 4 bases, with 10 bases of the junction left unmatched. Germline-derived CDR1 and CDR2 are SGHTA and FQGTGA. This CDR3 is 16 amino acids long. The DNA for the CDR3 is TGTGCCAGCAGCCCTAGTCCGGGACTATCCACCGGGGAGCTGTTTTTT. Encoded protein: CASSPSPGLSTGELFF.

The gene calls are TRBV18 and TRBJ2-5; 8 nucleotides match TRBD1. This CDR3 contains 14 residues. Germline assignment: CDR1 KGHSH and CDR2 LQKENI. Losses at the gene ends were 3 bases for V and 2 bases for J; bases not matched to a gene: 2. The CDR3 nucleotides are TGTGCCAGCTCACCGGGACAGGTACAAGAGACCCAGTACTTC. It specifies CASSPGQVQETQYF.

CDR3 nucleotides: TGCAGCGTCACCGACAGGGAGAGGTCCTACGAGCAGTACTTC. Amino acids: CSVTDRERSYEQYF. V usage is TRBV29-1 and J usage is TRBJ2-7; 7 nucleotides align to TRBD1. Losses at the gene ends were 6 bases for V and 1 base for J; bases not matched to a gene: 9. The CDR3 has 14 residues. Germline V lookup: CDR1 SQVTM, CDR2 ANQGSEA.

V gene TRBV2 combines with J gene TRBJ2-4; 7 bases map to TRBD1. The CDR3 totals 14 residues. CDR1 is SNHLY, CDR2 FYNNEI, per germline. V gave up 5 bases and J gave up 5 bases; unmatched junction bases: 6. The CDR3 region is CASSKTGVENIQYF. The CDR3 nucleotides read TGTGCCAGCAGTAAAACAGGGGTCGAAAACATTCAGTACTTC.

The CDR3 region has the DNA TGTGCCAGCGCAGGCATAGCGGACACAGATACGCAGTATTTT. Its translation is CASAGIADTDTQYF. V and J are TRBV27 and TRBJ2-3; tentative D call: TRBD2 (6 bases). Germline V gives CDR1 MNHEY, CDR2 SMNVEV (reference sequence). This CDR3 spans 14 amino acids. Trimming removed 8 bases from V and 2 bases from J, with 14 bases in between.

CDR3 coding DNA: TGTGCCAGCTCACCGGGACAGGACAAAGGCTACACCTTC. It encodes CASSPGQDKGYTF. V gene TRBV18 combines with J gene TRBJ1-2, with TRBD1 matching 8 bases. V lost 3 bases and J lost 8; bases outside the gene matches: 5. CDR1 is KGHSH and CDR2 is LQKENI in the germline V gene. This CDR3 has 13 amino acids.

The rearrangement links TRBV6-1 to TRBJ2-4; TRBD2 might be the D (6 bases). The germline V gene has CDR1 MNHNS and CDR2 SASEGT. The V end lost 5 bases, the J end lost 9 bases, and 20 bases lay between the germline ends. The CDR3 has 15 amino acids. In nucleotides, the CDR3 is TGTGCCAGCAGTCTTAATCCCGATTCCGGGAGCATTCAGTACTTC. This codes for CASSLNPDSGSIQYF.

The chain has TRBV28 and TRBJ1-5, with 7 bases that match TRBD1. Germline V gene data show CDR1 as MDHEN and CDR2 as SYDVKM. The CDR3 is 15 residues long. The V segment lost 7 bases and the J segment 4 bases; nucleotides outside the gene matches: 10. The CDR3 DNA follows: TGTGCCAGCAAGGGGGCGTCAGGGGGTAATCAGCCCCAGCATTTT. It translates to CASKGASGGNQPQHF.

The J gene is TRBJ1-5, the V gene TRBV28; D is uncertain. Germline values: CDR1 MDHEN, CDR2 SYDVKM. There are 15 residues in the CDR3. The germline V and J ends were trimmed by 1 base and 2 bases, with 9 bases remaining between them. The CDR3 nucleotides are TGTGCCAGCAGTTTATTCTCCGGGGGCAATCAGCCCCAGCATTTT. The encoded protein is CASSLFSGGNQPQHF.

The chain joins TRBV7-2 to TRBJ2-1, with 9 bases lining up with TRBD2. The CDR3 contains 14 residues. The trim removed 6 bases at V and 6 bases at J, leaving 6 bases unmatched. From germline, CDR1 is SGHTA and CDR2 FQGNSA. The CDR3 bases are TGTGCCAGCAGTCGGGTTAGCGGGGGCAATGAGCAGTTCTTC. This codes for CASSRVSGGNEQFF.

The chain combines TRBV4-3 with TRBJ2-2, with 8 bases fitting TRBD2. This CDR3 region has 16 residues. Trimming removed 0 bases from V and 4 bases from J; junction bases left unmatched: 4. Germline loops: CDR1 LGHNA, CDR2 YSLEER. In nucleotides, the CDR3 is TGCGCCAGCAGCCAAGAACCGGGGGGGTCCACCGGGGAGCTGTTTTTT. Protein sequence: CASSQEPGGSTGELFF.

V is TRBV30 and J is TRBJ2-3; 9 nucleotides line up with TRBD2. Germline V gene lookup returns CDR1 GTSNPN and CDR2 SVGIG (reference sequence). This CDR3 is built from 17 residues. With V trimmed by 3 bases and J by 0 bases, 10 bases remained unmatched. CDR3 DNA sequence: TGTGCCTGGAGCAAGACTAGCGGTCGATACAGCACAGATACGCAGTATTTT. It encodes CAWSKTSGRYSTDTQYF.

This clone was observed a few times. The CDR3 loop reads CASSYTSGRGADTQYF. The CDR3 bases are TGTGCCAGCAGTTACACTAGCGGGAGAGGGGCAGATACGCAGTATTTT. J is TRBJ2-3 and V is TRBV6-5; 11 bases are a match to TRBD2. The CDR3 loop spans 16 amino acids. J was trimmed by 4 bases and V by 2 bases; bases with no gene match: 5. Per the germline V gene, CDR1 is MNHEY and CDR2 is SVGAGI.

The rearrangement links TRBV27 to TRBJ2-7; TRBD2 matches at 8 bases. Germline CDR1 MNHEY, CDR2 SMNVEV (reference sequence). This CDR3 contains 16 residues. The V segment lost 3 bases and the J segment 4 bases; nucleotides outside the gene matches: 11. The CDR3 protein is CASSFGGAGEGYEQYF. CDR3 bases: TGTGCCAGCAGTTTTGGGGGAGCGGGAGAGGGTTACGAGCAGTACTTC.

As DNA, the CDR3 is TGTGCCAGCAGCTTAGGCCTAGCGGGAGCGGATGAGCAGTTCTTC. This encodes CASSLGLAGADEQFF. V gene TRBV11-2 combines with J gene TRBJ2-1, with 10 positions matching TRBD2. Per the germline V gene, CDR1 is SGHAT and CDR2 is FQNNGV. The CDR3 contains 15 residues. Losses at the gene ends were 1 base for V and 8 bases for J; bases not matched to a gene: 5.

This chain links TRBV7-9 with TRBJ2-3; a weak D match, TRBD2 (5 bases). V lost 6 bases and J lost 4, with 11 bases in between. The CDR3 extends over 13 amino acids. Looked up from germline, CDR1 is SEHNR and CDR2 is FQNEAQ (reference sequence). The CDR3 bases are TGTGCCAGCAGACCTACTAGTGCAGATACGCAGTATTTT. It translates to CASRPTSADTQYF. The variable domain in full, with the rest retrieved from reference TRBV7-9 and TRBJ2-3, is DTGVSQNPRHKITKRGQNVTFRCDPISEHNRLYWYRQTLGQGPEFLTYFQNEAQLEKSRLLSDRFSAERPKGSFSTLEIQRTEQGDSAMYLCASRPTSADTQYFGPGTRLTVL.

This chain connects TRBV4-1 to TRBJ2-1, with 7 bases that match TRBD2. This CDR3 has 17 residues. The germline CDR1 and CDR2 sequences are MGHRA and YSYEKL. The trim removed 0 bases at V and 4 bases at J, leaving 9 bases unmatched. Here the CDR3 reads CASSQDYAGVGYNEQFF. CDR3 coding DNA: TGCGCCAGCAGCCAAGATTATGCGGGAGTGGGTTACAATGAGCAGTTCTTC.

The chain combines TRBV28 with TRBJ2-7; 10 nucleotides agree with TRBD1. Germline V gives CDR1 MDHEN, CDR2 SYDVKM. The CDR3 sequence is 15 residues long. V shed 7 bases, J shed 4 bases, and the junction held 10 bases outside the gene matches. The CDR3 region is CASITSGTGAYEQYF. The CDR3 DNA sequence: TGTGCCAGCATCACCTCCGGGACAGGGGCGTACGAGCAGTACTTC. The full variable domain, its missing parts supplied by reference TRBV28 and TRBJ2-7, is DVKVTQSSRYLVKRTGEKVFLECVQDMDHENMFWYRQDPGLGLRLIYFSYDVKMKEKGDIPEGYSVSREKKERFSLILESASTNQTSMYLCASITSGTGAYEQYFGPGTRLTVT.

This chain links TRBV28 with TRBJ2-2; the match to TRBD2 covers 8 bases. There are 15 residues in the CDR3. The junction had 8 bases not matched to a gene; V was cut back by 7 bases and J by 4 bases. The V gene's germline CDR1 is MDHEN and CDR2 SYDVKM. The chain's CDR3 is CASTAPGRGTGELFF. Written as DNA, the CDR3 is TGTGCCAGCACCGCACCCGGGAGGGGCACCGGGGAGCTGTTTTTT.

This chain links TRBV14 with TRBJ1-5; 9 bases match TRBD1. The CDR3 contains 14 residues. Germline CDR1 SGHDN, CDR2 FVKESK. Trimming removed 6 bases from V and 6 bases from J; junction bases left unmatched: 6. The CDR3 loop reads CASSPQGAGQPQHF. CDR3 nucleotides: TGTGCCAGCAGTCCACAGGGGGCAGGTCAGCCCCAGCATTTT.

This chain joins TRBV28 and TRBJ2-6; 7 positions match TRBD1. Germline assignment: CDR1 MDHEN and CDR2 SYDVKM. CDR3 size: 18 residues. J lost 0 bases, V lost 5 bases, and 10 bases had no gene match. The CDR3 DNA reads TGTGCCAGCAGTCCCTTCCGGGACAGCATCTCTGGGGCCAACGTCCTGACTTTC. Translating gives CASSPFRDSISGANVLTF.

This clone has only one observation. The J gene is TRBJ2-7, the V gene TRBV21-1; the table assigns TRBD1, which was not confirmed against the DNA. TRBV21-1 is a documented pseudogene. This CDR3 has 18 amino acids. CDR3 in amino acids: CASSKAWGQGRSYYEQYF. The CDR3 coding sequence is TGTGCCAGCAGCAAAGCTTGGGGCCAGGGGAGAAGCTACTACGAGCAGTACTTC.